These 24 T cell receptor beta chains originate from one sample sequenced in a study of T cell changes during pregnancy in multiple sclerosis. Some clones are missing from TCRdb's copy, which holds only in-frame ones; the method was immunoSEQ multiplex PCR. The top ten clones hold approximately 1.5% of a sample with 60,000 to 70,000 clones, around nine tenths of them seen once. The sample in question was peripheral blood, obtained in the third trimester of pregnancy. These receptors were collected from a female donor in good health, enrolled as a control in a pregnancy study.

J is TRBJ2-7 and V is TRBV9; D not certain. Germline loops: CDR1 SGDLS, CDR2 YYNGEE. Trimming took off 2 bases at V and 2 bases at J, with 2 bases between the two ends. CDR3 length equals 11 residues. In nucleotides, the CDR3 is TGTGCCAGCAGCGTTACCTACGAGCAGTACTTC. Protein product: CASSVTYEQYF.

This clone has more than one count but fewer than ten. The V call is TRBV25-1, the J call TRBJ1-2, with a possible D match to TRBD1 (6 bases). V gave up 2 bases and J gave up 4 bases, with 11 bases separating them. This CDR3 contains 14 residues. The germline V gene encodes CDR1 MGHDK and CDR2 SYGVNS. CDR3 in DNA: TGTGCCAGCAGTGAAGGGGGCAGCCGCTATGGCTACACCTTC. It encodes CASSEGGSRYGYTF.

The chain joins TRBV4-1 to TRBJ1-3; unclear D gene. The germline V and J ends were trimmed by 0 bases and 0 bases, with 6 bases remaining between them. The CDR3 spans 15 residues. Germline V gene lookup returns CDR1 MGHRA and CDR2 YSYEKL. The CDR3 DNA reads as TGCGCCAGCAGCCAAGATCGAGTCTCTGGAAACACCATATATTTT. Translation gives CASSQDRVSGNTIYF.

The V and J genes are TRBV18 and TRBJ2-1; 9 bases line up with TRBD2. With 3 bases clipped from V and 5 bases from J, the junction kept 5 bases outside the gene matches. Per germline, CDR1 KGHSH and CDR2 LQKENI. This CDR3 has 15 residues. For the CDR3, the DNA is TGTGCCAGCTCACCCCCCCAGCGGGGGGACAATGAGCAGTTCTTC. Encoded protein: CASSPPQRGDNEQFF.

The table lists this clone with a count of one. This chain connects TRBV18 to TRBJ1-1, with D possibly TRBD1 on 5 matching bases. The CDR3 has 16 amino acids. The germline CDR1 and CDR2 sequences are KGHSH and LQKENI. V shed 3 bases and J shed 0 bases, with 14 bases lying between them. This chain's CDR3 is CASSPSLGGMNTEAFF. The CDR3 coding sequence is TGTGCCAGCTCACCTTCCCTGGGGGGAATGAACACTGAAGCTTTCTTT.

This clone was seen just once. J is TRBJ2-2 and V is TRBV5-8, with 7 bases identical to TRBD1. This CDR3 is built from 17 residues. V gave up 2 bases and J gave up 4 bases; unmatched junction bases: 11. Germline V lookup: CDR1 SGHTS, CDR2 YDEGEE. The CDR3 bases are TGTGCCAGCAGCTTTACGGGGCAGGGGGTCATCACCGGGGAGCTGTTTTTT. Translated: CASSFTGQGVITGELFF.

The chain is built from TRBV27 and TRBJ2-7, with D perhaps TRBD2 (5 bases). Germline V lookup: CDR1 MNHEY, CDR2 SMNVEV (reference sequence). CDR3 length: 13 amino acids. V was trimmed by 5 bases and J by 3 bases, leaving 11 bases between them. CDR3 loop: CASSTSEGYEQYF. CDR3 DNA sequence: TGTGCCAGCAGTACCTCAGAGGGCTACGAGCAGTACTTC.

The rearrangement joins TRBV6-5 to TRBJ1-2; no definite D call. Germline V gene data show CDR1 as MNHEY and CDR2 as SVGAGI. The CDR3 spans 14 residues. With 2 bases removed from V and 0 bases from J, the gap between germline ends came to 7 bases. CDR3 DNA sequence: TGTGCCAGCAGTTACGGGCAGTCTAACTATGGCTACACCTTC. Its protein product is CASSYGQSNYGYTF.

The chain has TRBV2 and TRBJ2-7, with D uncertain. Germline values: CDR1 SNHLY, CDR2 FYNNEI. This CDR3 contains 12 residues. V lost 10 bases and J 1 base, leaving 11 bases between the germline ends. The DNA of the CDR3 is TGTGCCACCTCCTACCGTTCCTACGAGCAGTACTTC. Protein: CATSYRSYEQYF. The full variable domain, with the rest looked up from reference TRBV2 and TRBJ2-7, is EPEVTQTPSHQVTQMGQEVILRCVPISNHLYFYWYRQILGQKVEFLVSFYNNEISEKSEIFDDQFSVERPDGSNFTLKIRSTKLEDSAMYFCATSYRSYEQYFGPGTRLTVT.

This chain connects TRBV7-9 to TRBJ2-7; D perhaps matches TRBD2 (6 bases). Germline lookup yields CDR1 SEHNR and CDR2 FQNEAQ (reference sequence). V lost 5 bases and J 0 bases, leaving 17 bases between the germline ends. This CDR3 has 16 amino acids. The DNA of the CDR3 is TGTGCCAGCAGCCCGACGGCGGGGCCGAGCTCCTACGAGCAGTACTTC. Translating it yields CASSPTAGPSSYEQYF.

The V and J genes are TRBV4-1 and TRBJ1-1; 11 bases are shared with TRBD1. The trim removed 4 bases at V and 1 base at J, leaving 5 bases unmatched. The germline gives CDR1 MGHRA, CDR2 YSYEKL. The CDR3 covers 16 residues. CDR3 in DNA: TGCGCCAGCAGCCCGGGGGACAGGGGGGCGAACACTGAAGCTTTCTTT. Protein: CASSPGDRGANTEAFF.

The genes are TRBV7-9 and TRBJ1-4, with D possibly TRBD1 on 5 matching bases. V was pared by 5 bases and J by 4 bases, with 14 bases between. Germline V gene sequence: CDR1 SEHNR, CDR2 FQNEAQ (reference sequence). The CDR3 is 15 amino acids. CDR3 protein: CASSNMGLDNEKLFF. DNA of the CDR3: TGTGCCAGCAGCAATATGGGGCTAGATAATGAAAAACTGTTTTTT.

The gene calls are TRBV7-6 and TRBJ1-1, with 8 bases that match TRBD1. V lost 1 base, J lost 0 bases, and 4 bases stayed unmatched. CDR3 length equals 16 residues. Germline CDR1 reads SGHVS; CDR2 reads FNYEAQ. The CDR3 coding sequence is TGTGCCAGCAGCTTAGGGGACAGGATTCTGAACACTGAAGCTTTCTTT. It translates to CASSLGDRILNTEAFF.

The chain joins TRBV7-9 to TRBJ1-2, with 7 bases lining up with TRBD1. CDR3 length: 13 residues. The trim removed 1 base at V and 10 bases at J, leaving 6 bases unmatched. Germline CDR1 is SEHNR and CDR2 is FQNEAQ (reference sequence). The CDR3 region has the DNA TGTGCCAGCAGCTTAGAGGGGGCTGGGTCCTACACCTTC. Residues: CASSLEGAGSYTF.

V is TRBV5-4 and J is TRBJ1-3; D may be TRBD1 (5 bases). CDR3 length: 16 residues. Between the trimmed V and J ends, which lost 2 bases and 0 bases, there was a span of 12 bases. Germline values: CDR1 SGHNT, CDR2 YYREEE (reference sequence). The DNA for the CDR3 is TGTGCCAGCAGCTTCGGCAGGGCCCTCTCTGGAAACACCATATATTTT. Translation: CASSFGRALSGNTIYF.

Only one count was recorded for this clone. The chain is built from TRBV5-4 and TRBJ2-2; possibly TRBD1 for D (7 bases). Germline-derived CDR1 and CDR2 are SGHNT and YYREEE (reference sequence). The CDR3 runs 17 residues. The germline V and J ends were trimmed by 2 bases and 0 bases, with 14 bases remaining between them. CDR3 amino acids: CASSFMQGGSNTGELFF. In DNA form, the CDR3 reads TGTGCCAGCAGCTTCATGCAGGGGGGCTCGAACACCGGGGAGCTGTTTTTT.

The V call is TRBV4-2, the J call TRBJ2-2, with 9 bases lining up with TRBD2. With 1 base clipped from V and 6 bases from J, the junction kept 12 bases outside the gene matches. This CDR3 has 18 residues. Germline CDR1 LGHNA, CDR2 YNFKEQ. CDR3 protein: CASSQGPLGSSGAGELFF. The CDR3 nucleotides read TGTGCCAGCAGCCAAGGACCTCTGGGGTCTAGCGGGGCCGGGGAGCTGTTTTTT.

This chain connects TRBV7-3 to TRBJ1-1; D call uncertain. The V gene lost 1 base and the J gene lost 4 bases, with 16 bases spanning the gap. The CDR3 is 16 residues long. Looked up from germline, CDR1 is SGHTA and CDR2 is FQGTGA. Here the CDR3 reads CASSLSPNRGITEAFF. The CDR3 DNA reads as TGTGCCAGCAGCTTAAGCCCGAACCGGGGTATCACTGAAGCTTTCTTT.

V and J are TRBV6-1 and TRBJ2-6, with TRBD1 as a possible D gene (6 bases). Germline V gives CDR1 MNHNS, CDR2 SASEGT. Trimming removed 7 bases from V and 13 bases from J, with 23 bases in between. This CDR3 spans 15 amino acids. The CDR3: CASIYGSVGATVLTF. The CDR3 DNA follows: TGTGCCAGCATTTATGGTAGCGTGGGGGCCACGGTCCTGACTTTC.

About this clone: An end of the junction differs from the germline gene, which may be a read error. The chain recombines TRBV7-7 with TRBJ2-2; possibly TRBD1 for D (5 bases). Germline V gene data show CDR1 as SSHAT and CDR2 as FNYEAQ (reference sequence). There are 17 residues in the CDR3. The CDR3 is CASSSSRQGTNTGELFF. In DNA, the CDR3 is TGTGCTAGCAGCTCCTCCAGGCAGGGTACGAACACCGGGGAGCTGTTTTTT. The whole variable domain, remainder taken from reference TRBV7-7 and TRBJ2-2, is GAGVSQSPRYKVTKRGQDVTLRCDPISSHATLYWYQQALGQGPEFLTYFNYEAQPDKSGLPSDRFSAERPEGSISTLTIQRTEQRDSAMYRCASSSSRQGTNTGELFFGEGSRLTVL.

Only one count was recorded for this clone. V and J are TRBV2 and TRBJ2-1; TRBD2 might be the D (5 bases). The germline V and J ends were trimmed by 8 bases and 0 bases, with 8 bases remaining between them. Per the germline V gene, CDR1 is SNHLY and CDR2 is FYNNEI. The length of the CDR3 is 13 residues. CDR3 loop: CASRGSSYNEQFF. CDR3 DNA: TGTGCCAGCCGGGGTAGCTCCTACAATGAGCAGTTCTTC.

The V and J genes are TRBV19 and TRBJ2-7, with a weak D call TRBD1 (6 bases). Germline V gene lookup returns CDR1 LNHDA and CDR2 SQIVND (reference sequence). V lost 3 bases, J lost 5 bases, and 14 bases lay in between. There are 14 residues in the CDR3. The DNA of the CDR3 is TGTGCCAGTAGTATGGTCCAGGGGAGACACGAGCAGTACTTC. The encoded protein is CASSMVQGRHEQYF.

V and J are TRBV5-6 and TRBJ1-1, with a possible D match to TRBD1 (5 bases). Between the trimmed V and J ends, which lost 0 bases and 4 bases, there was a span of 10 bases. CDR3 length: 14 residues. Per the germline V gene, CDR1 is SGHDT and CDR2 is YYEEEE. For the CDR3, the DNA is TGTGCCAGCAGCTTGGGGGGGGTAGTCACTGAAGCTTTCTTT. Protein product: CASSLGGVVTEAFF. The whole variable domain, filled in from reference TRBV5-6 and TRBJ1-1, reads DAGVTQSPTHLIKTRGQQVTLRCSPKSGHDTVSWYQQALGQGPQFIFQYYEEEERQRGNFPDRFSGHQFPNYSSELNVNALLLGDSALYLCASSLGGVVTEAFFGQGTRLTVV.

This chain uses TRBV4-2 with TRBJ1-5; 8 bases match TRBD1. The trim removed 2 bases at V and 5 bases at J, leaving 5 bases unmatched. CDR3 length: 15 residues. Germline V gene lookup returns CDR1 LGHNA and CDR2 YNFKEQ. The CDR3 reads CASSQPGQGDQPQHF. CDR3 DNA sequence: TGTGCCAGCAGCCAACCTGGACAGGGTGATCAGCCCCAGCATTTT.